The next 18 T cell receptor beta chains were all read from a single sample in a study of T cell repertoires in cytomegalovirus infection. TCRdb ran MiXCR on the reads and lists one entry per CDR3 protein. Of under 150,000 distinct CDR3 sequences listed, approximately 24% are singletons. No antigen is known for these receptors. Sequenced material: PBMCs, sequenced either directly or after in vitro stimulation (not recorded which). All receptors derive from a human donor in good health (CMV status not recorded). Some clones in this sample may be carry-over from other donors' samples.

This clonotype was detected only a few times. The chain uses TRBV7-8 and TRBJ2-5; D gene uncertain. V gave up 0 bases and J gave up 5 bases, with 16 bases separating them. This CDR3 spans 16 amino acids. The germline V gene has CDR1 SGHVS and CDR2 FQNEAQ. The CDR3 DNA follows: TGTGCCAGCAGCTTAGCGGGATCAAACCGCCGGGAGACCCAGTACTTC. It yields the protein CASSLAGSNRRETQYF.

This clonotype has only a few counts. The chain recombines TRBV27 with TRBJ1-1; D is uncertain. Trimming removed 0 bases at V and 2 bases at J, with 4 bases between. The CDR3 contains 13 residues. Germline V gene sequence: CDR1 MNHEY, CDR2 SMNVEV (reference sequence). The CDR3 protein is CASSLSVNTEAFF. The CDR3, as DNA: TGTGCCAGCAGTTTATCAGTCAACACTGAAGCTTTCTTT.

As DNA, the CDR3 is TGCAGTGCTAGAGATGTAGGGGCGGCCCTGCCTGAAGCTAATGAAAAACTGTTTTTT. Its protein product is CSARDVGAALPEANEKLFF. This chain uses TRBV20-1 with TRBJ1-4; D may be TRBD1 (5 bases). Trimming shortened V by 0 bases and J by 3 bases, and 23 bases separated the two germline ends. The CDR3 sequence is 19 residues long. CDR1 is DFQATT, CDR2 SNEGSKA, per germline (reference sequence).

This clonotype was recorded many times. This sequence joins TRBV7-8 and TRBJ2-1; the match to TRBD2 covers 14 bases. The CDR3 contains 18 residues. Germline trimming cut 5 bases from V and 3 bases from J; bases unmatched to any gene: 9. Germline loops: CDR1 SGHVS, CDR2 FQNEAQ. The chain's CDR3 is CASSPSGLAGGSYNEQFF. Here the CDR3 DNA reads TGTGCCAGCAGCCCATCAGGACTAGCGGGAGGAAGCTACAATGAGCAGTTCTTC. The full variable domain, completed using reference TRBV7-8 and TRBJ2-1, is GAGVSQSPRYKVAKRGQDVALRCDPISGHVSLFWYQQALGQGPEFLTYFQNEAQLDKSGLPSDRFFAERPEGSVSTLKIQRTQQEDSAVYLCASSPSGLAGGSYNEQFFGPGTRLTVL.

This clonotype was counted many times. The rearrangement joins TRBV7-2 to TRBJ2-7; no clear D. The length of the CDR3 is 14 residues. V was pared by 3 bases and J by 5 bases, with 14 bases between. Germline loops: CDR1 SGHTA, CDR2 FQGNSA. Written as DNA, the CDR3 is TGTGCCAGCAGCTTGTTCTCCAGGAAGGACGAGCAGTACTTC. Its protein product is CASSLFSRKDEQYF.

The chain carries TRBV6-2 or TRBV6-3 and TRBJ2-7; 8 bases are shared with TRBD2. The CDR3 spans 16 residues. The germline V gene encodes CDR1 MNHEY and CDR2 SVGEGT. The V segment lost 4 bases and the J segment 3 bases; nucleotides outside the gene matches: 11. The CDR3 region has the DNA TGTGCCAGCAGTTCCCCCCGGGCGGGAGGCCTCTACGAGCAGTACTTC. Translation: CASSSPRAGGLYEQYF.

In this sample, this clonotype turned up a few times. The chain carries TRBV29-1 and TRBJ2-3, with D possibly being TRBD1 (6 bases). V shed 2 bases and J shed 3 bases, with 12 bases lying between them. Germline V lookup: CDR1 SQVTM, CDR2 ANQGSEA. The CDR3 has 14 residues. Here the CDR3 reads CSVETIRGTDTQYF. The CDR3 nucleotides are TGCAGCGTTGAAACGATTAGGGGGACAGATACGCAGTATTTT.

This clonotype was seen a few times. The CDR3 spells CASSQTSGSANEQFF. The CDR3 nucleotides read TGTGCCAGCAGCCAGACTAGCGGGAGCGCCAATGAGCAGTTCTTC. The rearrangement links TRBV7-9 to TRBJ2-1, with 12 bases aligning to TRBD2. V gave up 5 bases and J gave up 6 bases; unmatched junction bases: 5. The germline V gene encodes CDR1 SEHNR and CDR2 FQNEAQ (reference sequence). CDR3 size: 15 residues.

This clonotype was counted between two and nine times. The chain combines TRBV7-2 with TRBJ1-5; 7 bases line up with TRBD1. With V trimmed by 5 bases and J by 5 bases, 3 bases remained unmatched. Germline V gene lookup returns CDR1 SGHTA and CDR2 FQGNSA. The CDR3 length is 13 residues. CDR3 in amino acids: CASSRTGDQPQHF. In DNA, the CDR3 is TGTGCCAGCAGCAGGACAGGTGATCAGCCCCAGCATTTT.

There are many counts of this clonotype. The chain has TRBV7-2 and TRBJ2-3; D is unresolved. There are 15 residues in the CDR3. Germline loops: CDR1 SGHTA, CDR2 FQGNSA. V was cut by 1 base and J by 2 bases, with 10 bases left in between. CDR3 in DNA: TGTGCCAGCAGCTTAGGCCCAGGTCACACAGATACGCAGTATTTT. It encodes CASSLGPGHTDTQYF.

This clonotype was seen a few times. V is TRBV10-3 and J is TRBJ1-2; D is ambiguous. CDR3 length: 15 amino acids. Trimming cost V 0 bases and J 7 bases, with 15 bases left between them. Germline CDR1 reads ENHRY; CDR2 reads SYGVKD. As DNA, the CDR3 is TGTGCCATCAGTGAGTCTTTGGGAATTGCGAGTGGCTACACCTTC. Its translation: CAISESLGIASGYTF.

V is TRBV27 and J is TRBJ2-7; D not resolved. Germline assignment: CDR1 MNHEY and CDR2 SMNVEV (reference sequence). CDR3 length: 13 amino acids. V was clipped by 4 bases and J by 0 bases, with 7 bases between them. This CDR3 is CASSWAGSYEQYF. Here the CDR3 DNA reads TGTGCCAGCAGTTGGGCCGGCTCCTACGAGCAGTACTTC.

This clonotype came up many times. This chain joins TRBV6-1 and TRBJ1-1; tentatively, D is TRBD1 (6 bases). The length of the CDR3 is 15 residues. V shed 2 bases and J shed 1 base, with 11 bases lying between them. From germline, CDR1 is MNHNS and CDR2 SASEGT. The CDR3 region is CASSEQTGANTEAFF. CDR3 nucleotide sequence: TGTGCCAGCAGTGAACAGACAGGAGCGAACACTGAAGCTTTCTTT.

This clonotype was recorded once. This sequence joins TRBV12-3 or TRBV12-4 and TRBJ2-1, with 12 bases identical to TRBD2. CDR3 size: 16 residues. With 1 base clipped from V and 3 bases from J, the junction kept 1 base outside the gene matches. CDR3 sequence (DNA): TGTGCCAGCAGTTTAGGACTAGCGGGAGTCTACAATGAGCAGTTCTTC. Residues: CASSLGLAGVYNEQFF.

This sequence joins TRBV6-5 and TRBJ1-2, with a weak D call TRBD1 (5 bases). V lost 7 bases and J 7 bases, leaving 13 bases between the germline ends. CDR1 and CDR2 (germline): MNHEY, SVGAGI. CDR3 length equals 12 residues. The CDR3 loop reads CASKTGEGGYTF. The DNA of the CDR3 is TGTGCCAGCAAAACGGGGGAGGGTGGCTACACCTTC.

The gene calls are TRBV6-2 or TRBV6-3 and TRBJ2-5; maybe TRBD2 (5 bases). Trimming removed 6 bases at V and 5 bases at J, with 19 bases between. Per the germline V gene, CDR1 is MNHEY and CDR2 is SVGEGT. This CDR3 contains 15 residues. The CDR3 loop is CASSTTVLGLETQYF. Here the CDR3 DNA reads TGTGCCAGCAGCACAACCGTACTAGGTTTGGAGACCCAGTACTTC.

The J gene is TRBJ1-1, the V gene TRBV4-1; 7 bases line up with TRBD1. The CDR3 runs 19 residues. Germline CDR1 is MGHRA and CDR2 is YSYEKL. Losses at the gene ends were 0 bases for V and 3 bases for J; bases not matched to a gene: 16. CDR3 DNA sequence: TGCGCCAGCAGCCAAGATGATAACAGGGGCCTAAGGTTGGACACTGAAGCTTTCTTT. Its translation: CASSQDDNRGLRLDTEAFF.

The sample holds a few counts of this clonotype. The chain recombines TRBV5-4 with TRBJ2-3, with 13 bases identical to TRBD2. With 4 bases clipped from V and 2 bases from J, the junction kept 7 bases outside the gene matches. Per the germline V gene, CDR1 is SGHNT and CDR2 is YYREEE (reference sequence). The CDR3 is made up of 17 amino acids. The CDR3 coding sequence is TGTGCCAGCAGCGGATGGACTAGCGGGAGCTCCACAGATACGCAGTATTTT. It yields the protein CASSGWTSGSSTDTQYF.